This T cell receptor beta chain came from a study of identical twins (dated by TCRdb to the mid-2010s). For context, the study as a whole: To test whether fetal clonotypes persist, this study deep-sequenced TCR alpha and beta repertoires from monozygotic twins, from unrelated adults of various ages, and from cord blood. To rule out contamination, replicate twin experiments were performed at different times with different library preparation protocols. The research as a whole found: Because the same donors could not be followed over many years, conclusions were based on cross-sectional statistical analysis. Zero-insertion analyses could be partly confounded by invariant T cells such as MAIT and iNKT, though diverse VJ usage argued against such confounding for most clonotypes. A weaker excess of twin sharing was found in beta out-of-frame sequences because the signal-to-noise ratio was lowered by fewer shared sequences. Abundant cord blood beta clonotypes had fewer insertions, young adult naive repertoires showed a similar but weaker trend, and memory repertoires showed no such trend. In monozygotic twins, out-of-frame TCR alpha sharing was systematically underestimated by recombination models, although the models agreed with sharing between unrelated individuals. Compared with coincidental sharing between unrelated individuals, an excess of low generation-probability sequences was observed among out-of-frame TCR alpha sequences shared between twins.

CDR1 and CDR2, looked up from the germline V gene, are SGHRS and YFSETQ. The CDR3 measures 13 amino acids from cysteine to phenylalanine. The kept DNA is CDR3 alone, 39 bases in frame from the first base. V gives up 1 base and J gives up 3 bases, and the segment between their germline ends measures 7 bases. Turning to this clonotype: It lacks a known antigen. The record has no base qualities; no much larger clone is one base away.

Libraries were made using 5' RACE. Data came from an Illumina HiSeq 2000. Template switching added a universal primer binding site, and the final cDNA carried a unique molecular identifier that allowed TCR cDNA molecules to be counted accurately. Specific primers in the conserved constant-segment region were used to synthesize first-strand cDNA for the TCR alpha and beta chains. To control for contamination, every cDNA library carried two barcodes: a SMART-Mk sample barcode plus Illumina barcodes. Two successive PCR steps introduced TruSeq adapter sequences along with Illumina sample barcodes. The TCR alpha and beta cDNA libraries were sequenced on the Illumina HiSeq platform using custom primers. The source study handled its data this way. MiGEC was used to process raw reads and extract unique molecular identifiers, and MiXCR was used to find CDR3 positions. For each individual, recombination models were inferred using an EM algorithm with the repgenHMM and IGoR tools. Shared clonotype analysis was performed with the tcR package in R, normalizing sharing by the product of cloneset sizes. To study raw recombination without the effects of thymic and clonal selection, out-of-frame nonproductive sequences were analyzed. TCRdb reprocessing: public reads trimmed at Q25 with fastp, clones called with MiXCR, in-frame beta chains kept. All rows with the same CDR3 protein become a single entry with the most common DNA and genes. TCRdb, rather than the study authors, made the V and J calls. This sample holds approximately 500,000 distinct CDR3 sequences; roughly 15% were observed only once. About 0.4% of the sample comes from the top ten.

Every donor was a healthy Caucasian. Three pairs of female monozygotic twins, all aged 18 to 29 years, made up the twin cohort. Positive isolation kits from Invitrogen were used to isolate CD4+ and CD8+ T cell populations. This sample also belongs to another study, concerning yellow fever vaccine responses in identical twins. That second publication adds: According to the authors, the vaccine-induced T cell response in identical twins seemed to be partly convergent and partly specific to each individual. In the study, vaccine-responding T cell clones were precisely tracked in identical twins.

Recombination connected TRBV5-1 to TRBJ1-2, with an unclear D gene assignment. The sequenced material came from CD4+ T cells sorted from blood. The origin of this receptor is a woman between 18 and 30 years old in good health. DNA sequence: TGCGCCAGCAGCTTGAGCGAGGACTATGGCTACACCTTC. It translates as CASSLSEDYGYTF.